Listed below are T cell receptor beta chains from one sample, sequenced in a study of T cells in Graves' hyperthyroidism and ophthalmopathy. In TCRdb, the multiplex PCR reads were re-called with MiXCR into one record per CDR3 protein. The table lists about 380,000 distinct CDR3 sequences, around 20% of them singletons. Material for sequencing was blood. The source of these receptors is a man between 18 and 29 years old with Graves' ophthalmopathy. CDR3s include the opening cysteine and the closing phenylalanine or tryptophan.

>TRBJ1-2|TRBV12-3/TRBV12-4
CASSYRVGYGYTF
>TRBJ1-2|TRBV6-1
CASSPGDRRDYGYTF
>TRBJ2-1|TRBV5-1
CASSGFGGAYNEQFF
>TRBJ2-1|TRBV6-2/TRBV6-3
CASRGAGGQSYNEQFF
>TRBJ2-1|TRBV4-1
CASSQEYEGTSYNEQFF
>TRBJ2-3|TRBV2
CASSTGLTDTQYF
>TRBJ2-7|TRBV7-9
CASSLEKYEQYF
>TRBJ2-7|TRBV28
CASSLVGTVIYEQYF
>TRBJ1-2|TRBV20-1
CSVHLTEGGYTF
>TRBJ2-5|TRBV10-2
CASSAVGGMKETQYF
>TRBJ2-3|TRBV5-1
CASSPAGSDTQYF
>TRBJ1-6|TRBV4-1
CASSDRVNDSPLHF
>TRBJ1-6|TRBV18
CASSPPGEGRSPLHF
>TRBJ1-1|TRBV5-1
CASSSPGGGTEAFF
>TRBJ2-3|TRBV7-8
CASSLEGQTDTQYF
>TRBJ1-1|TRBV7-3
CASSLMDREAFF
>TRBJ2-1|TRBV9
CASSPRNREAYNEQFF
>TRBJ2-1|TRBV7-9
CASSASGGAHNEQFF
>TRBJ1-1|TRBV20-1
CSASAIEAFF
>TRBJ2-7|TRBV2
CASSDTGTSGLHYEQYF
>TRBJ2-1|TRBV24-1
CATSDPSRDNYNEQFF
>TRBJ2-1|TRBV6-5
CASSSWTGNYNEQFF
>TRBJ2-3|TRBV13
CASSLGLAGTDTQYF
>TRBJ2-7|TRBV14
CASSHSGQGAYEQYF
>TRBJ2-5|TRBV6-9
CASSSHGTGQETQYF
>TRBJ2-7|TRBV27
CASSRTVVSYEQYF
>TRBJ2-5|TRBV5-1
CASSPGAWQETQYF
>TRBJ2-3|TRBV7-2
CASSFERTDTQYF
>TRBJ1-1|TRBV3-1
CASSPPIGMNTEAFF
>TRBJ2-2|TRBV11-2
CASSRLTTGELFF
>TRBJ1-1|TRBV19
CASTKGVVNTEAFF
>TRBJ2-1|TRBV18
CASSEGDSKYNEQFF
>TRBJ2-1|TRBV2
CASSDTAESDGPYNEQFF
>TRBJ2-2|TRBV19
CASSRRGVNTGELFF
>TRBJ2-7|TRBV9
CASSVGGTALPEQYF
>TRBJ2-3|TRBV7-3
CASSLGASGKQYF
>TRBJ1-1|TRBV2
CASSAHRDRGLHTEAFF
>TRBJ2-7|TRBV2
CASNLGGRYEQYF
>TRBJ2-2|TRBV11-1
CASSLQVGELFF
>TRBJ2-2|TRBV4-1
CASSHSVETNTGELFF
>TRBJ2-7|TRBV12-3/TRBV12-4
CASSWVAGVSYEQYF
>TRBJ1-1|TRBV2
CASSRPQGTTEAFF
>TRBJ1-4|TRBV10-3
CAISETDRGREKLFF